This T cell receptor beta chain was recovered during a study of human T cells and chemical hapten exposure. Sample time point: pre-sensitization, week 0. Stated treatment: therapeutic diphenylcyclopropenone sensitization with weekly scalp DPC. The V end lost 4 bases, the J end lost 4 bases, and 11 bases lay between the germline ends. CDR3 length equals 14 residues. From germline, CDR1 is MNHEY and CDR2 SVGEGT. TCRdb reprocessed the RACE reads via MiXCR and lists one record per CDR3 protein. The sample comprises a few hundred thousand distinct CDR3 sequences, 5.5% of which are singletons, and about 8.2% rests with the top ten.

This TCR derives from a woman aged 18-35 years with alopecia areata. Some clones in this sample may be carry-over from other donors' samples. This chain connects TRBV6-2 or TRBV6-3 to TRBJ2-1; D not resolved. The sequencing here drew on whole blood, taken in connection with sensitization to the hapten diphenylcyclopropenone (DPC). In nucleotides, the CDR3 is TGTGCCAGCAGTTCCAAGGTGAGGTACAATGAGCAGTTCTTC. This sequence encodes CASSSKVRYNEQFF.